Listed here are 30 T cell receptor beta chains from one sample, sequenced in a study of blood T cell repertoires in COVID-19. The method was immunoSEQ multiplex PCR; TCRdb's version includes in-frame clones alone and lacks a portion of them. The profile shows a few hundred thousand clones, about 88% of them singletons. The sample consisted of peripheral blood. Source of these receptors: a man in his forties or fifties with COVID-19, enrolled during active disease.

This clone was seen just once. This chain links TRBV29-1 with TRBJ2-1; TRBD1 is a possible D gene (6 bases). V gave up 1 base and J gave up 7 bases, with 11 bases separating them. Germline loops: CDR1 SQVTM, CDR2 ANQGSEA. CDR3 size: 13 residues. Written as DNA, the CDR3 is TGCAGCGTTGAAGGACAGGTTGTGAATGAGCAGTTCTTC. It yields the protein CSVEGQVVNEQFF.

The chain recombines TRBV30 with TRBJ2-1, with 7 bases identical to TRBD2. CDR1 and CDR2 from the germline V gene are GTSNPN and SVGIG (reference sequence). With V trimmed by 1 base and J by 5 bases, 5 bases remained unmatched. CDR3 length: 14 amino acids. The CDR3 DNA reads as TGTGCCTGGAGTGCCGGGACTACCCACAATGAGCAGTTCTTC. It codes for CAWSAGTTHNEQFF.

The V and J genes are TRBV5-6 and TRBJ1-2, with D possibly TRBD1 on 6 matching bases. This CDR3 has 14 amino acids. V gave up 6 bases and J gave up 3 bases, with 15 bases separating them. Germline V gives CDR1 SGHDT, CDR2 YYEEEE. The DNA for the CDR3 is TGTGCCAGCACCCCTGGGGGCGGAGACTATGGCTACACCTTC. Translation gives CASTPGGGDYGYTF.

This rearrangement joins TRBV19 to TRBJ1-3; 7 bases are shared with TRBD1. Trimming took 7 bases from V and 0 from J; bases not matched to a gene: 18. Germline-derived CDR1 and CDR2 are LNHDA and SQIVND (reference sequence). The CDR3 runs to 19 residues. CDR3 sequence reads: CASIDGQVWGQSSGNTIYF. CDR3 coding DNA: TGTGCCAGTATCGACGGACAGGTCTGGGGCCAAAGCTCTGGAAACACCATATATTTT. The full variable domain, rest sourced from reference TRBV19 and TRBJ1-3, is DGGITQSPKYLFRKEGQNVTLSCEQNLNHDAMYWYRQDPGQGLRLIYYSQIVNDFQKGDIAEGYSVSREKKESFPLTVTSAQKNPTAFYLCASIDGQVWGQSSGNTIYFGEGSWLTVV.

The chain joins TRBV7-2 to TRBJ2-3; perhaps TRBD1 as D (6 bases). The length of the CDR3 is 15 residues. Germline V gene sequence: CDR1 SGHTA, CDR2 FQGNSA. Trimming shortened V by 5 bases and J by 4 bases, and 16 bases separated the two germline ends. As DNA, the CDR3 is TGTGCCAGCAGCGGTAGGGGCAAGGGGGCAGATACGCAGTATTTT. Protein: CASSGRGKGADTQYF. The full variable domain, completed using reference TRBV7-2 and TRBJ2-3, is GAGVSQSPSNKVTEKGKDVELRCDPISGHTALYWYRQSLGQGLEFLIYFQGNSAPDKSGLPSDRFSAERTGGSVSTLTIQRTQQEDSAVYLCASSGRGKGADTQYFGPGTRLTVL.

This rearrangement joins TRBV7-9 to TRBJ2-6; 9 nucleotides agree with TRBD1. V gave up 6 bases and J gave up 2 bases; unmatched junction bases: 8. This CDR3 is built from 17 residues. Germline V gene data show CDR1 as SEHNR and CDR2 as FQNEAQ (reference sequence). In nucleotides, the CDR3 is TGTGCCAGCAGAAGATGGACAGGGGACGCTGGGGCCAACGTCCTGACTTTC. Its translation is CASRRWTGDAGANVLTF.

The chain carries TRBV25-1 and TRBJ1-1; TRBD1 matches at 8 bases. The length of the CDR3 is 14 residues. Germline V lookup: CDR1 MGHDK, CDR2 SYGVNS. With V trimmed by 4 bases and J by 6 bases, 7 bases remained unmatched. As DNA, the CDR3 is TGTGCCAGCAGTGGACAGGGGTTAGGTGCTGAAGCTTTCTTT. It is translated as CASSGQGLGAEAFF. Using reference TRBV25-1 and TRBJ1-1 for the parts outside the CDR3, the full variable domain is EADIYQTPRYLVIGTGKKITLECSQTMGHDKMYWYQQDPGMELHLIHYSYGVNSTEKGDLSSESTVSRIRTEHFPLTLESARPSHTSQYLCASSGQGLGAEAFFGQGTRLTVV.

This sequence joins TRBV6-6 and TRBJ2-7; TRBD1 matches 8 bases. Looked up from germline, CDR1 is MNHNY and CDR2 is SVGAGI (reference sequence). The ends lost 4 bases at V and 1 base at J; junction bases unmatched: 9. This CDR3 contains 16 residues. CDR3 bases: TGTGCCAGCAGTTCGAATCCAGGGGGCATATCCTACGAGCAGTACTTC. As protein: CASSSNPGGISYEQYF.

The chain has TRBV11-2 and TRBJ2-1, with 10 bases that match TRBD2. V shed 0 bases, J shed 8 bases, and the junction held 16 bases outside the gene matches. This CDR3 spans 19 amino acids. Germline CDR1 and CDR2: SGHAT and FQNNGV. The CDR3 nucleotides read TGTGCCAGCAGCTTAGATCCGGCTAGCGGGGGTTCTTGGGGCGATGAGCAGTTCTTC. Protein sequence: CASSLDPASGGSWGDEQFF.

The V gene is TRBV27, the J gene TRBJ1-1; possible D gene TRBD1, 6 bases. CDR1 is MNHEY and CDR2 is SMNVEV in the germline V gene (reference sequence). The CDR3 is 15 residues long. Trimming stripped 0 bases from V and 0 bases from J, with 8 bases between. This CDR3 is CASSLSGQMNTEAFF. CDR3 DNA: TGTGCCAGCAGTTTATCGGGACAAATGAACACTGAAGCTTTCTTT.

This clone came up once. V is TRBV19 and J is TRBJ2-7, with D tentatively TRBD2 (5 bases). CDR3 size: 12 residues. Trimming took off 4 bases at V and 7 bases at J, with 11 bases between the two ends. Germline-derived CDR1 and CDR2 are LNHDA and SQIVND (reference sequence). CDR3 nucleotides: TGTGCCAGTAGTACGGCCGGCGGGGAGCAGTACTTC. Protein: CASSTAGGEQYF.

Regarding this clone: The identical CDR3 is also encoded by other nucleotide sequences in the sample. This chain links TRBV29-1 with TRBJ2-5; 9 positions agree with TRBD1. J was trimmed by 5 bases and V by 4 bases; bases with no gene match: 2. The CDR3 has 12 residues. From germline, CDR1 is SQVTM and CDR2 ANQGSEA. DNA of the CDR3: TGCAGCGTTGGGACAGGGGAGGAGACCCAGTACTTC. Its translation: CSVGTGEETQYF. Together with reference TRBV29-1 and TRBJ2-5, the CDR3 gives the full variable domain: SAVISQKPSRDICQRGTSLTIQCQVDSQVTMMFWYRQQPGQSLTLIATANQGSEATYESGFVIDKFPISRPNLTFSTLTVSNMSPEDSSIYLCSVGTGEETQYFGPGTRLLVL.

The genes are TRBV15 and TRBJ2-1, with TRBD2 matching 7 bases. Unmatched junction bases numbered 3, after V lost 1 base and J lost 3 bases. Germline-derived CDR1 and CDR2 are LNHNV and YYDKDF (reference sequence). The CDR3 has 15 amino acids. The CDR3 DNA is TGTGCCACCAGCAGAGGGGGGGGGATCTACAATGAGCAGTTCTTC. Translating it yields CATSRGGGIYNEQFF.

The V call is TRBV30, the J call TRBJ1-2; D gene ambiguous. The CDR3 runs to 12 residues. CDR1 is GTSNPN, CDR2 SVGIG, per germline (reference sequence). Trimming left V 3 bases short and J 5 bases short, with 10 bases between. DNA of the CDR3: TGTGCCTGGAGCGCAATGCGGTATGGCTACACCTTC. Translating it yields CAWSAMRYGYTF.

V and J are TRBV9 and TRBJ2-2; 10 positions match TRBD2. V lost 4 bases, J lost 5 bases, and 5 bases stayed unmatched. Per the germline V gene, CDR1 is SGDLS and CDR2 is YYNGEE. The CDR3 is 15 amino acids. CDR3 nucleotide sequence: TGTGCCAGCAGCACTAGCGGGAAGTATACCGGGGAGCTGTTTTTT. Its protein is CASSTSGKYTGELFF.

CDR3 in amino acids: CASSGQAGGAGETQYF. DNA of the CDR3: TGTGCCAGCAGTGGTCAGGCAGGGGGCGCGGGGGAGACCCAGTACTTC. The V gene is TRBV2, the J gene TRBJ2-5, with 8 positions matching TRBD1. Per the germline V gene, CDR1 is SNHLY and CDR2 is FYNNEI. The CDR3 runs 16 residues. Germline trimming cut 4 bases from V and 5 bases from J; bases unmatched to any gene: 12.

This chain connects TRBV19 to TRBJ1-3, with a weak D call TRBD1 (5 bases). Germline V gene lookup returns CDR1 LNHDA and CDR2 SQIVND (reference sequence). The CDR3 runs to 15 residues. V shed 3 bases and J shed 0 bases, with 9 bases lying between them. The CDR3 nucleotides read TGTGCCAGTAGTATTGGAGGGGCCTCTGGAAACACCATATATTTT. It yields the protein CASSIGGASGNTIYF.

The chain links TRBV6-2 or TRBV6-3 to TRBJ2-7; D is unclear. The CDR3 has 11 amino acids. The ends were cut back, 6 bases at V and 8 bases at J, with 11 bases in the middle. Per the germline V gene, CDR1 is MNHEY and CDR2 is SVGEGT. CDR3 DNA sequence: TGTGCCAGCAGCATCCAGCGACAGCAGTACTTC. Translating gives CASSIQRQQYF.

The V and J genes are TRBV2 and TRBJ1-2; no clear D. CDR1 and CDR2 (germline): SNHLY, FYNNEI. The CDR3 is 12 amino acids. The germline V and J ends were trimmed by 0 bases and 7 bases, with 6 bases remaining between them. The CDR3 sequence: CASSEAEGGYTF. For the CDR3, the DNA is TGTGCCAGCAGTGAAGCGGAGGGTGGCTACACCTTC.

The chain joins TRBV6-5 to TRBJ2-2; D unclear. V was clipped by 6 bases and J by 0 bases, with 8 bases between them. The CDR3 consists of 14 residues. The germline CDR1 and CDR2 sequences are MNHEY and SVGAGI. CDR3 region: CASRSDTNTGELFF. The CDR3 coding sequence is TGTGCCAGCAGATCAGACACGAACACCGGGGAGCTGTTTTTT.

Notes on this clone: Mismatch with germline at one junction end may stem from a read error. The V call is TRBV5-6, the J call TRBJ2-1, with TRBD1 as a possible D gene (5 bases). The CDR3 extends over 14 amino acids. Germline values: CDR1 SGHDT, CDR2 YYEEEE. CDR3 sequence: CASSFWGSYNERFF. The CDR3 region has the DNA TGTGCCAGCAGCTTTTGGGGCTCCTACAATGAGCGGTTCTTC.

This chain uses TRBV20-1 with TRBJ1-4; D remains unclear. Germline V gene data show CDR1 as DFQATT and CDR2 as SNEGSKA (reference sequence). CDR3 length equals 11 residues. Trimming removed 1 base from V and 14 bases from J, with 11 bases in between. CDR3 region: CSARVSRNLFF. In DNA form, the CDR3 reads TGCAGTGCTAGAGTTTCTCGTAATCTGTTTTTT.

The genes are TRBV27 and TRBJ1-5; the D gene is possibly TRBD1 (6 bases). The CDR3 length is 15 residues. V gave up 4 bases and J gave up 0 bases, with 10 bases separating them. Germline V gene data show CDR1 as MNHEY and CDR2 as SMNVEV (reference sequence). The CDR3 DNA reads TGTGCCAGCAGTTCAGGGGCCCATAGCAATCAGCCCCAGCATTTT. The encoded protein is CASSSGAHSNQPQHF.

This clone was counted once. This chain links TRBV5-1 with TRBJ1-3; 8 bases align to TRBD1. The CDR3 has 15 residues. Trimming removed 4 bases from V and 3 bases from J; junction bases left unmatched: 6. The germline gives CDR1 SGHRS, CDR2 YFSETQ. The CDR3: CASSGGTGVGNTIYF. The CDR3 nucleotides are TGCGCCAGCAGCGGTGGGACAGGTGTTGGAAACACCATATATTTT. Full variable domain (missing parts from reference TRBV5-1 and TRBJ1-3): KAGVTQTPRYLIKTRGQQVTLSCSPISGHRSVSWYQQTPGQGLQFLFEYFSETQRNKGNFPGRFSGRQFSNSRSEMNVSTLELGDSALYLCASSGGTGVGNTIYFGEGSWLTVV.

Comments on this clone: Additional DNA sequences in this sample encode the identical CDR3. The rearrangement uses TRBV30 and TRBJ1-1; 9 bases line up with TRBD1. With 5 bases clipped from V and 5 bases from J, the junction kept 3 bases outside the gene matches. Germline V lookup: CDR1 GTSNPN, CDR2 SVGIG (reference sequence). The CDR3 is made up of 12 amino acids. The CDR3 sequence is CAWGDRDTEAFF. The CDR3 coding sequence is TGTGCCTGGGGGGACAGGGATACTGAAGCTTTCTTT.

The chain links TRBV4-1 to TRBJ1-2; no definite D call. The germline V gene encodes CDR1 MGHRA and CDR2 YSYEKL. Trimming shortened V by 4 bases and J by 4 bases, and 19 bases separated the two germline ends. The CDR3 runs 16 residues. CDR3 bases: TGCGCCAGCAGCCCCCTACATCCAGGCTCCTCCTATGGCTACACCTTC. Its protein is CASSPLHPGSSYGYTF.

The chain joins TRBV2 to TRBJ2-2; D gene ambiguous. This CDR3 spans 16 amino acids. The V gene's germline CDR1 is SNHLY and CDR2 FYNNEI. V was clipped by 2 bases and J by 1 base, with 11 bases between them. CDR3 DNA: TGTGCCAGCAGTGAAAGATCTTCCGGGAACACCGGGGAGCTGTTTTTT. This codes for CASSERSSGNTGELFF.

A few counts support this clone. V usage is TRBV10-2 and J usage is TRBJ1-5; D might be TRBD1 (5 bases). The CDR3 covers 14 residues. Germline V gene lookup returns CDR1 WSHSY and CDR2 SAAADI. V dropped 8 bases and J dropped 4 bases, with 15 bases sitting between them. The CDR3 loop is CASGPGGVNQPQHF. The CDR3 DNA follows: TGCGCCAGCGGGCCCGGGGGGGTAAATCAGCCCCAGCATTTT.

The CDR3 nucleotides are TGTGCCAGCAGTTTGAATAGCGGCGAGACCCAGTACTTC. The encoded protein is CASSLNSGETQYF. The chain combines TRBV12-3 or TRBV12-4 with TRBJ2-5; D is perhaps TRBD2 (6 bases). Trimming left V 3 bases short and J 5 bases short, with 10 bases between. CDR3 size: 13 residues.

This CDR3 reads CASSPPAGSASPLHF. The CDR3, as DNA: TGTGCCAGCTCACCACCGGCAGGGTCCGCTTCACCCCTCCACTTT. This chain links TRBV18 with TRBJ1-6, with D perhaps matching TRBD1 (5 bases). V was shortened by 0 bases and J by 9 bases, with 12 bases between the two germline ends. Germline V CDR1 and CDR2: KGHSH, LQKENI. This CDR3 comprises 15 residues.